This T cell receptor beta chain was identified during a study of blood T cell repertoires in COVID-19. Here immunoSEQ multiplex PCR was the method, and the copy in TCRdb shows in-frame clones only, minus some. The sample lists 200,000 to 250,000 clones, roughly 80% occurring once. Material for sequencing was peripheral blood. The sequence derives from a woman of 80 years or more with COVID-19, enrolled during active disease.

The CDR3, as DNA: TGCAGTGCTAGTAGCTATCGTAGCAGACCGAACACCGGGGAGCTGTTTTTT. It encodes CSASSYRSRPNTGELFF. The V call is TRBV20-1, the J call TRBJ2-2; D is ambiguous. The V end was cut by 3 bases, the J end by 0 bases, with 17 bases between. Germline lookup yields CDR1 DFQATT and CDR2 SNEGSKA (reference sequence). The CDR3 extends over 17 amino acids.